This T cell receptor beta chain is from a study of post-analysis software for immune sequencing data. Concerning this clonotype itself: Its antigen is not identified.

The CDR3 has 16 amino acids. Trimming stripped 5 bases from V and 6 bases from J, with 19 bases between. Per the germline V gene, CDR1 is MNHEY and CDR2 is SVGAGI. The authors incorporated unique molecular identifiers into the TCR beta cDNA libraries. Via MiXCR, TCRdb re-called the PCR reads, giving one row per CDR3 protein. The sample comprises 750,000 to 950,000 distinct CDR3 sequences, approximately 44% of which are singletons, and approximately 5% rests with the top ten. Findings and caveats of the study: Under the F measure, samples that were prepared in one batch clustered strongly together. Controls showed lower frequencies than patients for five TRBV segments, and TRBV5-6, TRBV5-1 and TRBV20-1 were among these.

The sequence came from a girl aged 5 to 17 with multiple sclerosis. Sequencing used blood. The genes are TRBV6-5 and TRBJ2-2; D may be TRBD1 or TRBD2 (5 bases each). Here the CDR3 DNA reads TGTGCCAGCAGTCGCCTACCGGGACCACGCGCCGGGGAGCTGTTTTTT. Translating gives CASSRLPGPRAGELFF.